The clone carrying this TCR beta chain was seen a handful of times. Its antigen remains unknown. Sample time point: sample taken at primary tumor resection. Unsorted samples of tumor, nontumor lung or frozen PBMC had their whole RNA sequenced. This entry belongs to a study of spatial heterogeneity in lung cancer. Notes on the study in general: Resection saw ubiquitous expanded tumor TCRs appear in blood more than follow-up did.

Looked up from germline, CDR1 is SGHVS and CDR2 is FNYEAQ. V lost 4 bases and J lost 3, with 4 bases in between. The CDR3 runs 13 residues. Using its own MiXCR run on the 5' RACE reads, TCRdb lists one record per CDR3 protein. The sample has over 50,000 distinct CDR3 sequences, 7.5% to 8.5% seen once; the top ten hold more than 12%. The clonotype originates from a female donor with early-stage non-small cell lung cancer. The genes are TRBV7-6 and TRBJ1-6; D is ambiguous. The material sequenced was PBMCs, taken at surgery. CDR3 sequence reads: CASSSDYNSPLHF. As DNA, the CDR3 is TGTGCCAGCAGCTCTGACTATAATTCACCCCTCCACTTT.